Listed here is a single T cell receptor beta chain. Its specificity is unknown. The study ran its PCR with 60 Vbeta and 13 Jbeta primers. TCRdb keeps only in-frame clones here, not all; method: immunoSEQ multiplex PCR. This table has 130,000 to 150,000 clones, about 80% appearing once. The record originates from a study of cytomegalovirus exposure and HLA in healthy donors. Study-level findings and limits: Association of a missense DCLRE1C variant with TCR beta V- and J-gene trimming was reported in a later analysis. It was likely that a cluster of highly shared sequence variants was a sequencing artifact.

Source material: PBMCs. The receptor was derived from a male donor in good health and CMV-seronegative.

CDR3 sequence (DNA): TGTGCCAGCAGCTTGTGGGGCAGGGCGGGGTACAATGAGCAGTTCTTC. Its protein product is CASSLWGRAGYNEQFF. The chain recombines TRBV7-3 with TRBJ2-1, with D possibly matching TRBD2 (6 bases). The CDR3 spans 16 residues. V lost 3 bases and J lost 4, with 16 bases in between. Germline loops: CDR1 SGHTA, CDR2 FQGTGA. The full variable domain, completed using reference TRBV7-3 and TRBJ2-1, is GAGVSQTPSNKVTEKGKYVELRCDPISGHTALYWYRQSLGQGPEFLIYFQGTGAADDSGLPNDRFFAVRPEGSVSTLKIQRTERGDSAVYLCASSLWGRAGYNEQFFGPGTRLTVL.